Following are 6 T cell receptor beta chains from one sample sequenced in a study of Tregs in tolerant kidney transplant recipients. Some clones are missing from TCRdb's copy, which holds only in-frame ones; the method was immunoSEQ multiplex PCR. Of more than 75,000 clones in the sample, 90% to 95% were seen once. Material: CD4+ T cells from blood, obtained before the transplant. The receptors derive from a human donor who received a combined kidney and bone marrow transplant.

The chain has TRBV7-9 and TRBJ1-2; a possible D gene is TRBD1 (5 bases). From germline, CDR1 is SEHNR and CDR2 FQNEAQ (reference sequence). This CDR3 is built from 13 residues. The ends were cut back, 1 base at V and 4 bases at J, with 7 bases in the middle. CDR3 loop: CASSLEGVYGYTF. The DNA of the CDR3 is TGTGCCAGCAGCTTAGAAGGGGTCTATGGCTACACCTTC.

The chain recombines TRBV5-5 with TRBJ1-1; maybe TRBD1 (6 bases). Germline V gene sequence: CDR1 SGHKS, CDR2 YYEKEE (reference sequence). CDR3 length equals 12 residues. The germline V and J ends were trimmed by 4 bases and 10 bases, with 14 bases remaining between them. Here the CDR3 DNA reads TGTGCCAGCAGCCCCACAGGGTTAGGAGCTTTCTTT. Amino acids: CASSPTGLGAFF.

The gene calls are TRBV6-1 and TRBJ1-5, with D uncertain. This CDR3 is 13 amino acids long. The germline V gene encodes CDR1 MNHNS and CDR2 SASEGT. Trimming pared 0 bases from V and 9 bases from J, leaving 9 bases between. CDR3 residues: CASSEARGLPQHF. CDR3 sequence (DNA): TGTGCCAGCAGTGAAGCGCGGGGTCTGCCCCAGCATTTT.

V is TRBV7-9 and J is TRBJ2-6, with a weak D call TRBD1 (6 bases). This CDR3 spans 16 amino acids. Germline CDR1 is SEHNR and CDR2 is FQNEAQ (reference sequence). V lost 1 base and J lost 2, with 9 bases in between. CDR3 protein: CASSLGTGPGANVLTF. Here the CDR3 DNA reads TGTGCCAGCAGCTTAGGAACAGGGCCTGGGGCCAACGTCCTGACTTTC.

The rearrangement uses TRBV19 and TRBJ2-1; 9 bases map to TRBD2. Germline CDR1 and CDR2: LNHDA and SQIVND (reference sequence). The CDR3 loop spans 15 amino acids. V was pared by 7 bases and J by 5 bases, with 9 bases of the junction left unmatched. CDR3 protein: CASKSGTSPNNEQFF. The CDR3 coding sequence is TGTGCCAGTAAATCCGGGACTAGCCCAAACAATGAGCAGTTCTTC.

The rearrangement uses TRBV5-1 and TRBJ2-3; D perhaps matches TRBD2 (5 bases). Trimming took 0 bases from V and 6 from J, leaving 17 bases between them. CDR3 length: 16 amino acids. CDR1 SGHRS and CDR2 YFSETQ come from the germline V gene. DNA of the CDR3: TGCGCCAGCAGCTTGGTAGCGAATATGGCTACCGATACGCAGTATTTT. Translation: CASSLVANMATDTQYF.